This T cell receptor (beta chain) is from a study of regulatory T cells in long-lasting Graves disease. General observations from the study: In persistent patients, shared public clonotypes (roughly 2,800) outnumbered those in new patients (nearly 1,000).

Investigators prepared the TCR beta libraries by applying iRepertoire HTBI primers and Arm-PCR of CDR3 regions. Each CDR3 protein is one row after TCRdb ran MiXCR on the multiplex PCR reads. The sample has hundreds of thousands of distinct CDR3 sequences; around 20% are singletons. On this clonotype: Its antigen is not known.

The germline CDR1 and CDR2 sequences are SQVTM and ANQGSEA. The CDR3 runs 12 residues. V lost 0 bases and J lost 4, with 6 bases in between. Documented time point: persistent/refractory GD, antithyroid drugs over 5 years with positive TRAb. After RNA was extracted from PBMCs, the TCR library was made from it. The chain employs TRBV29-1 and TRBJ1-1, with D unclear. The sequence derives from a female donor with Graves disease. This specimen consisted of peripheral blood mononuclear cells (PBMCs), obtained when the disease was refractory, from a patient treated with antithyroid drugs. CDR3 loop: CSVEDPGTEAFF. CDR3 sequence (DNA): TGCAGCGTTGAAGATCCTGGCACTGAAGCTTTCTTT.